This T cell receptor beta chain derives from a study of blood T cell repertoires in COVID-19. At the level of the study: Sources were T cells, B-cell-depleted T cells, or PBMCs; the material itself was cDNA or gDNA.

The CDR3 runs to 14 residues. Germline trimming cut 2 bases from V and 5 bases from J; bases unmatched to any gene: 4. Per the germline V gene, CDR1 is SGDLS and CDR2 is YYNGEE. Per the original data handling: Reference gene primers were amplified, and this amplification served to estimate nucleated cell counts. Libraries were prepared by immunoSEQ multiplex PCR; TCRdb keeps only in-frame clonotypes and omits some of them. The DNA gave D and trimming, while V, J and clone size come from that table. The sample carries around 300,000 clones, 80% to 90% recorded once. The chain joins TRBV9 to TRBJ2-5, with 9 nucleotides matching TRBD2. Sample: peripheral blood. This sequence was found in a woman aged 50 to 60 with COVID-19, enrolled during active disease. CDR3 in amino acids: CASSVSGSGETQYF. In DNA form, the CDR3 reads TGTGCCAGCAGCGTTAGCGGGAGTGGTGAGACCCAGTACTTC.